The 8 T cell receptor beta chains below all came from one sample that was sequenced in a study of shared clonotypes between healthy human individuals. Profiling relied on immunoSEQ multiplex PCR, and the TCRdb table lists in-frame clones only, not all of them. The sample yields 490,000 or so clones, 75% to 85% seen once. The sample consisted of PBMCs. The receptors originated from a woman between 40 and 50 years old in good health. Some clones in this sample may be carry-over from other donors' samples.

This clone was detected only a few times. The rearrangement joins TRBV28 to TRBJ1-2, with a weak D call TRBD1 (6 bases). The germline V gene has CDR1 MDHEN and CDR2 SYDVKM. The V and J ends lost 3 bases and 8 bases respectively, with 16 bases between them. This CDR3 contains 14 residues. CDR3 protein: CASSFIQGNVGYTF. CDR3 DNA: TGTGCCAGCAGTTTCATACAGGGTAATGTGGGCTACACCTTC.

This rearrangement joins TRBV2 to TRBJ1-5; D is perhaps TRBD1 (6 bases). CDR3 length equals 17 residues. V was trimmed by 0 bases and J by 4 bases, leaving 16 bases between them. The germline V gene encodes CDR1 SNHLY and CDR2 FYNNEI. The CDR3 region has the DNA TGTGCCAGCAGTGAAGCACCGCCCGGACAGAGTAATCAGCCCCAGCATTTT. As protein: CASSEAPPGQSNQPQHF.

The chain couples TRBV27 to TRBJ1-2; 10 bases agree with TRBD1. The germline V gene has CDR1 MNHEY and CDR2 SMNVEV (reference sequence). Unmatched junction bases numbered 4, after V lost 5 bases and J lost 7 bases. The CDR3 extends over 13 amino acids. The CDR3 DNA follows: TGTGCCAGCAGTCCCCGGGACAGGGGTGGCTACACCTTC. It encodes CASSPRDRGGYTF.

This sequence joins TRBV10-3 and TRBJ2-7, with TRBD2 matching over 14 bases. Germline CDR1 and CDR2: ENHRY and SYGVKD. The CDR3 is made up of 17 amino acids. V trimming: 10 bases; J trimming: 0 bases; junction bases outside the gene matches: 11. The CDR3 DNA reads TGTGCCACCGGGACTAGCGGGAGCGCTCTTAGCTCCTACGAGCAGTACTTC. It codes for CATGTSGSALSSYEQYF.

This clone was seen only once. In nucleotides, the CDR3 is TGCGCCAGCAGCTTGGGGACAATTGGGGCCACAGATACGCAGTATTTT. Protein sequence: CASSLGTIGATDTQYF. The chain has TRBV5-1 and TRBJ2-3; the D gene is possibly TRBD1 (5 bases). The germline CDR1 and CDR2 sequences are SGHRS and YFSETQ. The CDR3 extends over 16 amino acids. Trimming took off 0 bases at V and 2 bases at J, with 13 bases between the two ends.

The genes are TRBV28 and TRBJ1-4; 9 bases align to TRBD1. Germline V gene data show CDR1 as MDHEN and CDR2 as SYDVKM. Trimming cost V 8 bases and J 11 bases; bases outside gene matches: 9. The CDR3 has 13 amino acids. This chain's CDR3 is CASLTQGAQKLFF. The CDR3 coding sequence is TGTGCCAGCTTAACACAGGGGGCCCAGAAACTGTTTTTT.

This CDR3 is CASSLGPEGEKLFF. CDR3 DNA: TGCGCCAGCAGCTTGGGGCCAGAAGGTGAAAAACTGTTTTTT. The rearrangement joins TRBV5-1 to TRBJ1-4; D unresolved. V dropped 0 bases and J dropped 7 bases, with 10 bases sitting between them. This CDR3 region has 14 residues. Germline CDR1 reads SGHRS; CDR2 reads YFSETQ.

This chain uses TRBV5-1 with TRBJ2-4; D is unclear. Trimming pared 0 bases from V and 7 bases from J, leaving 11 bases between. CDR1 is SGHRS, CDR2 YFSETQ, per germline. The CDR3 runs 14 residues. The CDR3 reads CASSLVQPANIQYF. In DNA form, the CDR3 reads TGCGCCAGCAGCTTGGTACAGCCGGCTAACATTCAGTACTTC. Filled out from reference TRBV5-1 and TRBJ2-4, the complete variable domain reads KAGVTQTPRYLIKTRGQQVTLSCSPISGHRSVSWYQQTPGQGLQFLFEYFSETQRNKGNFPGRFSGRQFSNSRSEMNVSTLELGDSALYLCASSLVQPANIQYFGAGTRLSVL.